This T cell receptor (beta chain) is from a study of CD8+CD57+ T cells in acquired aplastic anemia. Study details: Sorted CD4+ and CD8+ cells yielded DNA averaging around 3.2 ug. For CD4+ cells, healthy donors had an average of about 9.9 million reads. Study results and caveats: Both patients and controls carried the same twenty-nine CD8+ CDR3 sequences.

As to this clonotype: Its cognate antigen is unknown.

The CDR3 is 15 residues long. V trimming: 6 bases; J trimming: 4 bases; junction bases outside the gene matches: 5. In germline, CDR1 is SNHLY, CDR2 FYNNEI. Genomic DNA, serving as template, underwent TCR beta VDJ and CDR3 profiling. TCRdb itself ran the reads through MiXCR, one entry per CDR3 protein. The sample has approximately 70,000 distinct CDR3 sequences; less than 65% are singletons. The sequencing sample was made of sorted CD4+, CD8+, or CD8+CD57+ T cells (not recorded which) from PBMCs. V is TRBV2 and J is TRBJ2-1; 11 nucleotides line up with TRBD2. The TCR originated in a human donor in good health, serving as a control. CDR3 region: CASRAGTSGYNEQFF. The CDR3, as DNA: TGTGCCAGCAGGGCCGGGACTAGCGGATACAATGAGCAGTTCTTC.